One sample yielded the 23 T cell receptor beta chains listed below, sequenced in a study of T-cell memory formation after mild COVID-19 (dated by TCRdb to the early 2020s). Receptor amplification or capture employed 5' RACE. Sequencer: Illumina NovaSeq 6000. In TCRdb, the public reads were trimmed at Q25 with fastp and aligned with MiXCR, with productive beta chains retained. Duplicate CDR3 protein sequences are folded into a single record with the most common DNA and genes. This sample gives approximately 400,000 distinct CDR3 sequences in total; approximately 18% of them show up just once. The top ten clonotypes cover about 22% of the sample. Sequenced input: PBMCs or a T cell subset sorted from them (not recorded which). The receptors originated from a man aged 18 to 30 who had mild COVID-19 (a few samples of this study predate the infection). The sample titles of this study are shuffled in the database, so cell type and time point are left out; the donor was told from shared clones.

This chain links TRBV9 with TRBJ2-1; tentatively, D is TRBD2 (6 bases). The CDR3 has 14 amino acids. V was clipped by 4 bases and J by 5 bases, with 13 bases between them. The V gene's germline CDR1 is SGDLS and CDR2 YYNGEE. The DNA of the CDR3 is TGTGCCAGCAGCCCAACCGGGGGAAACAATGAGCAGTTCTTC. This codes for CASSPTGGNNEQFF.

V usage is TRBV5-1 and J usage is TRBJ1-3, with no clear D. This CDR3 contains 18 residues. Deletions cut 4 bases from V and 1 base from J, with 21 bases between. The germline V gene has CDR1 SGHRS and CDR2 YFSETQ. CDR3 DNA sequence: TGCGCCAGCAGCCGCTTCGGCCGTCGAGGGATGTCTGGAAACACCATATATTTT. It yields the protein CASSRFGRRGMSGNTIYF. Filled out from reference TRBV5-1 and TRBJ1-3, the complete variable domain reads KAGVTQTPRYLIKTRGQQVTLSCSPISGHRSVSWYQQTPGQGLQFLFEYFSETQRNKGNFPGRFSGRQFSNSRSEMNVSTLELGDSALYLCASSRFGRRGMSGNTIYFGEGSWLTVV.

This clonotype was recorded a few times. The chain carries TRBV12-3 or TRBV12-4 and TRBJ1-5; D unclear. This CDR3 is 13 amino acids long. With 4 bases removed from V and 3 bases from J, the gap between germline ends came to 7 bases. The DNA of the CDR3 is TGTGCCAGCAGTTCGTCAGACAATCAGCCCCAGCATTTT. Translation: CASSSSDNQPQHF.

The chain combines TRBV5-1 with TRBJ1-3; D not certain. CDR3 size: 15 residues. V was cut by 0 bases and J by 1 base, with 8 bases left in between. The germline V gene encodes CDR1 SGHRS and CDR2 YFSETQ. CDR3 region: CASSLAGRSGNTIYF. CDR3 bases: TGCGCCAGCAGCTTGGCTGGGCGTTCTGGAAACACCATATATTTT.

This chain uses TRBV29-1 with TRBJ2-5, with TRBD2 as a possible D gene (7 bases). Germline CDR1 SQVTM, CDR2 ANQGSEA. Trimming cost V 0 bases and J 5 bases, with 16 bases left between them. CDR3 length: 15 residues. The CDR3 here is CSVEDLDKGGETQYF. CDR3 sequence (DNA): TGCAGCGTTGAAGATCTTGACAAGGGGGGGGAGACCCAGTACTTC.

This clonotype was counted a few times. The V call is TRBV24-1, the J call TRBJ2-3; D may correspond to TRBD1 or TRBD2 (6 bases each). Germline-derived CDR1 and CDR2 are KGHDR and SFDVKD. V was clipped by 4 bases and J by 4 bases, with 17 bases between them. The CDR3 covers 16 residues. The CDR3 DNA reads TGTGCCACCAGTGACTCCCGGGGGCCGGGTTCAGATACGCAGTATTTT. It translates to CATSDSRGPGSDTQYF.

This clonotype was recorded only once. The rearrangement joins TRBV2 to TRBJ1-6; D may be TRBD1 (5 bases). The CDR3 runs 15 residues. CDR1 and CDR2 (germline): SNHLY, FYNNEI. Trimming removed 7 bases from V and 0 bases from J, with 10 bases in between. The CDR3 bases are TGTGCCAGCAAGACAGAGAGCTCCTATAATTCACCCCTCCACTTT. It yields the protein CASKTESSYNSPLHF. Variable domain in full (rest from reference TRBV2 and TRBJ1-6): EPEVTQTPSHQVTQMGQEVILRCVPISNHLYFYWYRQILGQKVEFLVSFYNNEISEKSEIFDDQFSVERPDGSNFTLKIRSTKLEDSAMYFCASKTESSYNSPLHFGNGTRLTVT.

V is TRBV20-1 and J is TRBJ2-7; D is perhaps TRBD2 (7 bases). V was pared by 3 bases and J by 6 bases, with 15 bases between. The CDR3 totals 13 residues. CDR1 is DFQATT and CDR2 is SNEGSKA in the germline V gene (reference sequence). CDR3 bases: TGCAGTGCTAGCGGGGGGCCCGGGGGCGAGCAGTACTTC. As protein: CSASGGPGGEQYF.

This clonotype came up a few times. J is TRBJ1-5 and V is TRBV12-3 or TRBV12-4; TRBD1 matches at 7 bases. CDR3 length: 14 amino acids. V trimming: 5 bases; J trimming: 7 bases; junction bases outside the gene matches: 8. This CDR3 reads CASSPKTGLQPQHF. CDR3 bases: TGTGCCAGCAGTCCCAAGACAGGGTTACAGCCCCAGCATTTT.

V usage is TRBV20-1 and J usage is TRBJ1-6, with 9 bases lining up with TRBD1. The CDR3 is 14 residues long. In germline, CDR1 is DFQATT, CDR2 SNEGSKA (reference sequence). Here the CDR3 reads CSPQDRGNNSPLHF. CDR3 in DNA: TGCAGCCCCCAGGACAGGGGAAATAATTCACCCCTCCACTTT.

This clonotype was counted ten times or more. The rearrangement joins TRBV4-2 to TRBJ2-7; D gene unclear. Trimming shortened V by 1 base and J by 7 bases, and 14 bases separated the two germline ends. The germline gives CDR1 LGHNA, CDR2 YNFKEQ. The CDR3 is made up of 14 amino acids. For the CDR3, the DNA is TGTGCCAGCAGCCAAGCACCGGCTCTGGGTGAGCAGTACTTC. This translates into CASSQAPALGEQYF.

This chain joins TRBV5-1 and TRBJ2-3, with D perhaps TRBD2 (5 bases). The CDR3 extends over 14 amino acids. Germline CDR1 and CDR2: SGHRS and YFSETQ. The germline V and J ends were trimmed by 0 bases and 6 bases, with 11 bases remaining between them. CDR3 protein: CASSLETGKDTQYF. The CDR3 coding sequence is TGCGCCAGCAGCTTGGAAACGGGGAAGGATACGCAGTATTTT.

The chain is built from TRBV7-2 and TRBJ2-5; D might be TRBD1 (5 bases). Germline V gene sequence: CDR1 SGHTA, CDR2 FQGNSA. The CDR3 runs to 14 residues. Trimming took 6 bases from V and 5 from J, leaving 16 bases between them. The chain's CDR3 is CASSGDGALETQYF. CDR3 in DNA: TGTGCCAGCAGTGGGGATGGGGCTTTGGAGACCCAGTACTTC.

For the CDR3, the DNA is TGTGCCAGCAGTTATACCGGCGACCCCGATCAGCCCCAGCATTTT. This sequence encodes CASSYTGDPDQPQHF. The V gene is TRBV6-5, the J gene TRBJ1-5; D gene uncertain. The V end lost 3 bases, the J end lost 5 bases, and 14 bases lay between the germline ends. This CDR3 contains 15 residues. Germline CDR1 MNHEY, CDR2 SVGAGI.

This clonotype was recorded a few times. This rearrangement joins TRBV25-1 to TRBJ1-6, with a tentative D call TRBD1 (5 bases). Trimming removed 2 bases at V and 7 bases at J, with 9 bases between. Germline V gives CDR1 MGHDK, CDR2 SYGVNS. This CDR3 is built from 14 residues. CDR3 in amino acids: CASSEPGVNSPLHF. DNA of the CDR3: TGTGCCAGCAGTGAACCGGGGGTAAATTCACCCCTCCACTTT.

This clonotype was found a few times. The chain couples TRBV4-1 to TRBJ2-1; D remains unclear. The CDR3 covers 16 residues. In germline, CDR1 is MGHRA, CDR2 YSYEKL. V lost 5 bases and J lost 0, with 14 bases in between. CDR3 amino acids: CASSDPGRSSYNEQFF. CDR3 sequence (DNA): TGCGCCAGCAGCGACCCAGGCAGGAGCTCCTACAATGAGCAGTTCTTC.

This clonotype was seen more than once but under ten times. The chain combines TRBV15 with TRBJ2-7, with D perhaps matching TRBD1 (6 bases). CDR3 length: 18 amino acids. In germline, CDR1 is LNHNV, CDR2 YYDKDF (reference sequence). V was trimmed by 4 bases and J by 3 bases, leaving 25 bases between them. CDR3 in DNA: TGTGCCACCAGCACTCTCTACGAGGGACACCTTCCAAGCTACGAGCAGTACTTC. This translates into CATSTLYEGHLPSYEQYF.

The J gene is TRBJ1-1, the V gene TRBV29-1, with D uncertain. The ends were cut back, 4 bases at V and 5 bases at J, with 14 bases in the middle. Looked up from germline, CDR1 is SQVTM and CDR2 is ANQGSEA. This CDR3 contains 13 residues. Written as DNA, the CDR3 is TGCAGCGTTGTATCCGGGGTAAGGACTGAAGCTTTCTTT. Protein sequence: CSVVSGVRTEAFF.

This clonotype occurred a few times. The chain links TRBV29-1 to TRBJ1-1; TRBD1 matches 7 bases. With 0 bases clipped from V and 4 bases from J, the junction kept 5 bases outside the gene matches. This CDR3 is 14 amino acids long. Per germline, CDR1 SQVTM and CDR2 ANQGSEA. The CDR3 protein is CSVEEQTGSTEAFF. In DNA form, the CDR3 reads TGCAGCGTTGAAGAACAGACAGGGAGCACTGAAGCTTTCTTT. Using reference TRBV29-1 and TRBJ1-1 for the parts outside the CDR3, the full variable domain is SAVISQKPSRDICQRGTSLTIQCQVDSQVTMMFWYRQQPGQSLTLIATANQGSEATYESGFVIDKFPISRPNLTFSTLTVSNMSPEDSSIYLCSVEEQTGSTEAFFGQGTRLTVV.

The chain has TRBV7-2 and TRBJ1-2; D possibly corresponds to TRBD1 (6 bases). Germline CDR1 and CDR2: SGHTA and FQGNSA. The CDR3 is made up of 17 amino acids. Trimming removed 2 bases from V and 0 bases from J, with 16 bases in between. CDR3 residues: CASSLRIRQATNYGYTF. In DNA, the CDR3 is TGTGCCAGCAGCTTACGTATCCGACAGGCGACTAACTATGGCTACACCTTC.

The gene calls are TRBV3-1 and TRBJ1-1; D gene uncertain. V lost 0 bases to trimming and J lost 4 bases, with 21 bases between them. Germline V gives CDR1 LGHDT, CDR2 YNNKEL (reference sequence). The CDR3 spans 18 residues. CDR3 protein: CASSQDRFRGLSGTEAFF. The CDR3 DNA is TGTGCCAGCAGCCAAGATCGGTTTCGTGGACTTTCGGGCACTGAAGCTTTCTTT.

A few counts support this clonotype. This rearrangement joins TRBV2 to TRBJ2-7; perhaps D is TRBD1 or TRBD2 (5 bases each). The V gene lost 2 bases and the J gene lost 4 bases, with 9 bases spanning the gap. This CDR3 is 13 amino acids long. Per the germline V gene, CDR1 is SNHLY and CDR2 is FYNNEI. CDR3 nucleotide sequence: TGTGCCAGCAGTGAAAAGGGACCTTACGAGCAGTACTTC. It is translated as CASSEKGPYEQYF.

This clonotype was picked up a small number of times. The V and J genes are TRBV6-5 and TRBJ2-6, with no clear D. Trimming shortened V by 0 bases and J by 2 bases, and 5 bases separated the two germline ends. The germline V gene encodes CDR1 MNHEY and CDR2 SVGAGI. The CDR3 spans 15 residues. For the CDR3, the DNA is TGTGCCAGCAGTTACTCGATAGCTGGGGCCAACGTCCTGACTTTC. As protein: CASSYSIAGANVLTF.